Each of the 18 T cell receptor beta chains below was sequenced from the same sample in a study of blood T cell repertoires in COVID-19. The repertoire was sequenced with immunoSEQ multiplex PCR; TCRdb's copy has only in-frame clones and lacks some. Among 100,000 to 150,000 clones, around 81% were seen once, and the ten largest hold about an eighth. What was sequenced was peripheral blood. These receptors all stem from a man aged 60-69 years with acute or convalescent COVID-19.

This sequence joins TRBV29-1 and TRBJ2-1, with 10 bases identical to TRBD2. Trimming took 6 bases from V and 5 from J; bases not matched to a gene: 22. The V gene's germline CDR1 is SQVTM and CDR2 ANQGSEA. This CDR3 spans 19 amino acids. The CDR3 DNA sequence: TGCAGCGTGGCAGGGTGGCTAGCGGGAGATTTTGCCGACGACAATGAGCAGTTCTTC. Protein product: CSVAGWLAGDFADDNEQFF.

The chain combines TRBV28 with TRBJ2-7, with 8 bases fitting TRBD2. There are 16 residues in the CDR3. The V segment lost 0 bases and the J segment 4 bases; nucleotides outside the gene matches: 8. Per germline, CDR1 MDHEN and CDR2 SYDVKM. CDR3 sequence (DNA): TGTGCCAGCAGTTTATGGACGGGAGGGGCGGGGTACGAGCAGTACTTC. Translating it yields CASSLWTGGAGYEQYF.

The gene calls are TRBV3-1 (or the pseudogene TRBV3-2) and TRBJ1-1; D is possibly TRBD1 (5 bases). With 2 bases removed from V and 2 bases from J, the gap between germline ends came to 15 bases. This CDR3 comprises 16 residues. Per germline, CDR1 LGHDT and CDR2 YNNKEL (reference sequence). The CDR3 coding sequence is TGTGCCAGCAGCCAATTCTCCAACCAGGGCAACACTGAAGCTTTCTTT. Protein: CASSQFSNQGNTEAFF.

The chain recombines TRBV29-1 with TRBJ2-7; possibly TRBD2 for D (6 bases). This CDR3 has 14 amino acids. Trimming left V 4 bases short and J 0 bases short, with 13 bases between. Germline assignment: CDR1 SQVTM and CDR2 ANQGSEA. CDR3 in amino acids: CSVGGRGSSYEQYF. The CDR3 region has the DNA TGCAGCGTTGGCGGGCGGGGTAGCTCCTACGAGCAGTACTTC.

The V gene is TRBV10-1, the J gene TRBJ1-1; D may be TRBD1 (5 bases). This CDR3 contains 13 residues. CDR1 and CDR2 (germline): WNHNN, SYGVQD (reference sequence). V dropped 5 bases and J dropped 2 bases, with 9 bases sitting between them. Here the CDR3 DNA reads TGCGCCAGCAGTTACGACAGTAACACTGAAGCTTTCTTT. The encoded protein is CASSYDSNTEAFF.

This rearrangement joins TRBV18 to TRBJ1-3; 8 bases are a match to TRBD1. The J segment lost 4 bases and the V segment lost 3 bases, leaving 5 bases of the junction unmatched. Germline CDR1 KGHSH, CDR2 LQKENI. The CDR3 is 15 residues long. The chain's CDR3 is CASSPPGGNGNTIYF. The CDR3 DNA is TGTGCCAGCTCACCCCCAGGGGGCAACGGAAACACCATATATTTT.

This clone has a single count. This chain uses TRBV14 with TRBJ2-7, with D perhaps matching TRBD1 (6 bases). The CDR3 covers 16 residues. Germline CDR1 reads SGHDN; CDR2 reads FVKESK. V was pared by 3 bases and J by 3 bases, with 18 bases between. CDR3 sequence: CASSHPGTPSLYEQYF. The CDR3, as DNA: TGTGCCAGCAGCCATCCCGGGACACCCTCGCTCTACGAGCAGTACTTC.

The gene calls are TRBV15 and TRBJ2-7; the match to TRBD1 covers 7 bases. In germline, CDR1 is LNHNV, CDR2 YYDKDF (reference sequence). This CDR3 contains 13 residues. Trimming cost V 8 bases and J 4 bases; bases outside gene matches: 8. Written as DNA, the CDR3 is TGTGCCACCGCCCGGGACAGAAATTACGAGCAGTACTTC. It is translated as CATARDRNYEQYF. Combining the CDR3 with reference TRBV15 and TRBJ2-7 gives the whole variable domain DAMVIQNPRYQVTQFGKPVTLSCSQTLNHNVMYWYQQKSSQAPKLLFHYYDKDFNNEADTPDNFQSRRPNTSFCFLDIRSPGLGDTAMYLCATARDRNYEQYFGPGTRLTVT.

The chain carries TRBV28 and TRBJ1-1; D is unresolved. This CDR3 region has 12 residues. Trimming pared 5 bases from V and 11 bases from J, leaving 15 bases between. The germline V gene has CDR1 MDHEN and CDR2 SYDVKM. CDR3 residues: CASSTGSRAAFF. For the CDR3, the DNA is TGTGCCAGCAGTACCGGTTCTCGAGCTGCTTTCTTT.

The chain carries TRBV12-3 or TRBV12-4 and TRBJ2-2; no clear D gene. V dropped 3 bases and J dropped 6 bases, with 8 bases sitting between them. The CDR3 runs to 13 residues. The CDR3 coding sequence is TGTGCCAGCAGTTTTCAGTCACCCGGGGAGCTGTTTTTT. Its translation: CASSFQSPGELFF.

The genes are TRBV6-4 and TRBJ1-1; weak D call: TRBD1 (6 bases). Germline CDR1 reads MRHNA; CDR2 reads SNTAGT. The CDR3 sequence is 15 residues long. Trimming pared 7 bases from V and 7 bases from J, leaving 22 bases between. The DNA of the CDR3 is TGTGCCAGCACCCCGACCGCTGGGGGCGCCGATGAAGCTTTCTTT. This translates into CASTPTAGGADEAFF.

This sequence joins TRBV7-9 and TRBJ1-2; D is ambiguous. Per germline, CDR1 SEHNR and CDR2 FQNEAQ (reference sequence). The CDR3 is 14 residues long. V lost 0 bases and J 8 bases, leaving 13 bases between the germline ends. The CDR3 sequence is CASSLARTPRGYTF. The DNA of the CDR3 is TGTGCCAGCAGCTTAGCGAGAACTCCGAGGGGCTACACCTTC.

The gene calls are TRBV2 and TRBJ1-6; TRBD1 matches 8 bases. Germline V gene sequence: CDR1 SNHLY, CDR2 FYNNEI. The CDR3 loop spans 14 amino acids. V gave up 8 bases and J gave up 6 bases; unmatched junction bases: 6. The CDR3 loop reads CASVRDRPNSPLHF. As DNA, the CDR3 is TGTGCCAGCGTACGGGACAGGCCTAATTCACCCCTCCACTTT.

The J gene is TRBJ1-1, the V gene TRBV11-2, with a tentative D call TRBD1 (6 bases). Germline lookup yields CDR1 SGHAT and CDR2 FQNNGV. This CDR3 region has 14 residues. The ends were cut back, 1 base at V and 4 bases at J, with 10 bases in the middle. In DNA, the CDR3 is TGTGCCAGCAGCTTAGGCCAAGGGGGCACTGAAGCTTTCTTT. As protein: CASSLGQGGTEAFF.

CDR3: CASSQDLRTSGRTDTQYF. The CDR3 coding sequence is TGTGCCAGCAGCCAAGATCTCCGGACTAGCGGGAGGACAGATACGCAGTATTTT. This chain uses TRBV3-1 (or the pseudogene TRBV3-2) with TRBJ2-3; 14 positions match TRBD2. V shed 0 bases, J shed 3 bases, and the junction held 5 bases outside the gene matches. Germline V gene sequence: CDR1 LGHDT, CDR2 YNNKEL (reference sequence). The CDR3 consists of 18 residues.

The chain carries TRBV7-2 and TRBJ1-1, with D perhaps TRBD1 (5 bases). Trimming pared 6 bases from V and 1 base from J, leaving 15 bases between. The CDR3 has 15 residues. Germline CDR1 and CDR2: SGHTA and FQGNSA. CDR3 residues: CASRLPGLANTEAFF. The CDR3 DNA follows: TGTGCCAGCAGGCTTCCGGGACTTGCGAACACTGAAGCTTTCTTT.

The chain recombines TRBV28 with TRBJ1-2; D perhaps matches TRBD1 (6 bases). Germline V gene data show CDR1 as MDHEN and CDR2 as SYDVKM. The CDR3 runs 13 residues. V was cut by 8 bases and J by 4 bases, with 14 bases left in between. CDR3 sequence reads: CASRGGLAYGYTF. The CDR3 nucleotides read TGTGCCAGCCGGGGGGGGCTGGCCTATGGCTACACCTTC.

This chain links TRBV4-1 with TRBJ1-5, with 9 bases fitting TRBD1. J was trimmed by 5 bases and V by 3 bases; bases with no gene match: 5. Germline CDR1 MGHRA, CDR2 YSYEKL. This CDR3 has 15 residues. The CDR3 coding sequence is TGCGCCAGCAGCCAGAGGGACAGGGAGCATCAGCCCCAGCATTTT. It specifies CASSQRDREHQPQHF.